This TCR beta chain was identified during a study of cytomegalovirus exposure and HLA in healthy donors. The CDR3 totals 16 residues. Per germline, CDR1 SGHNT and CDR2 YYREEE (reference sequence). Trimming left V 1 base short and J 3 bases short, with 13 bases between. 13 Jbeta primers and 60 Vbeta primers were used for the PCR. Sequencing was performed with immunoSEQ multiplex PCR; in TCRdb, only in-frame clones are kept and a portion is missing. The sample yields about 120,000 clones, just under 75% seen once. This clone was picked up a small number of times. The rearrangement uses TRBV5-4 and TRBJ1-4, with D possibly TRBD1 on 6 matching bases. The sequencing sample was made of PBMCs. The TCR sequence derives from a human donor in good health. The CDR3 DNA reads as TGTGCCAGCAGCTTGAGGGGGGGCTTGGCTAATGAAAAACTGTTTTTT. This codes for CASSLRGGLANEKLFF.